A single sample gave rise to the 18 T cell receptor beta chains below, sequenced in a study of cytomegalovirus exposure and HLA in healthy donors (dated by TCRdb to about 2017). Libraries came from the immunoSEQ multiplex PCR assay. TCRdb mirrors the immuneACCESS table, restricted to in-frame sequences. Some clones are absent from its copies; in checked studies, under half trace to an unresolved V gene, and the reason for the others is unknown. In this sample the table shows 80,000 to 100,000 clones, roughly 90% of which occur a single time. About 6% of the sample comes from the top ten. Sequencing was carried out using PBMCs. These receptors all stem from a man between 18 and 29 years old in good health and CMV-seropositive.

The CDR3 sequence: CASSLLQGYYEQYF. The CDR3 DNA reads as TGTGCCAGCAGCTTACTCCAGGGGTACTACGAGCAGTACTTC. The chain has TRBV11-2 and TRBJ2-7; D possibly corresponds to TRBD1 (6 bases). Germline V CDR1 and CDR2: SGHAT, FQNNGV. V was cut by 2 bases and J by 3 bases, with 11 bases left in between. The length of the CDR3 is 14 residues.

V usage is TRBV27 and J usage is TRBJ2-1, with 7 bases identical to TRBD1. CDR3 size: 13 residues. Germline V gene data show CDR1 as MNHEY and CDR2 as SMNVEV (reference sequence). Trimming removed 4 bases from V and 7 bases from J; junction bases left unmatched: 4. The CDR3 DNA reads TGTGCCAGCAGTTCATCAGGGGGTAATGAGCAGTTCTTC. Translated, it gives CASSSSGGNEQFF.

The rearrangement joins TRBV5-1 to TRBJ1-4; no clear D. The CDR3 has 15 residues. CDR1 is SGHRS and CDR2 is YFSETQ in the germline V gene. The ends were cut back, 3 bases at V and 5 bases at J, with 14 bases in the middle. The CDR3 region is CASSWQKGGNEKLFF. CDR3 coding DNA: TGCGCCAGCAGCTGGCAAAAGGGAGGGAATGAAAAACTGTTTTTT. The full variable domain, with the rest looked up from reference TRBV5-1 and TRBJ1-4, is KAGVTQTPRYLIKTRGQQVTLSCSPISGHRSVSWYQQTPGQGLQFLFEYFSETQRNKGNFPGRFSGRQFSNSRSEMNVSTLELGDSALYLCASSWQKGGNEKLFFGSGTQLSVL.

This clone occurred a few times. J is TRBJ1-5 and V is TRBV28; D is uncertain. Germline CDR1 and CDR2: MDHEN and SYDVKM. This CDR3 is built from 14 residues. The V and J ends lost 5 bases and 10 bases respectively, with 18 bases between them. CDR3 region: CASSPREGLGPQHF. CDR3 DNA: TGTGCCAGCAGTCCACGGGAGGGCTTAGGACCCCAGCATTTT. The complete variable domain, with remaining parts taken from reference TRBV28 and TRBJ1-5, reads DVKVTQSSRYLVKRTGEKVFLECVQDMDHENMFWYRQDPGLGLRLIYFSYDVKMKEKGDIPEGYSVSREKKERFSLILESASTNQTSMYLCASSPREGLGPQHFGDGTRLSIL.

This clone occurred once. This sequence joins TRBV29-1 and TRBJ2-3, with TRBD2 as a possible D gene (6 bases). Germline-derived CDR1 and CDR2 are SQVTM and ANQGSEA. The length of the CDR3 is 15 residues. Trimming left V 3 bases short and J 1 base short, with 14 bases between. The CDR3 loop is CSVEGGAPGTDTQYF. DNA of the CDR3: TGCAGCGTTGAGGGCGGGGCTCCTGGCACAGATACGCAGTATTTT.

CDR3 nucleotides: TGCGCCAGCAGTTACGGACTAGCGGGGGAGGCAGATACGCAGTATTTT. Its translation is CASSYGLAGEADTQYF. V and J are TRBV5-1 and TRBJ2-3; 13 bases agree with TRBD2. The germline V gene has CDR1 SGHRS and CDR2 YFSETQ. Trimming cost V 5 bases and J 4 bases; bases outside gene matches: 7. The CDR3 length is 16 residues.

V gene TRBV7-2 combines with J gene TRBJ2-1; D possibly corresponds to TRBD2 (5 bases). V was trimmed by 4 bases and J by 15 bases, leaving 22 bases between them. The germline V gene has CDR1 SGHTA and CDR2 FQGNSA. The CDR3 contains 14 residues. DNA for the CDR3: TGTGCCAGCAGCTCCCCAGTAAGCGGCACCCTCCTGTTCTTC. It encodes CASSSPVSGTLLFF.

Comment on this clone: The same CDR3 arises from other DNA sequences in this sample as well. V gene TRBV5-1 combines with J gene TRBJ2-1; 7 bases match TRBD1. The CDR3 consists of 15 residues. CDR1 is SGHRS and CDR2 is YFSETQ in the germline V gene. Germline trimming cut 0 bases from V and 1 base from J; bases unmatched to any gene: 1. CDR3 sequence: CASSLGQGSYNEQFF. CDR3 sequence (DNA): TGCGCCAGCAGCTTGGGACAGGGTTCCTACAATGAGCAGTTCTTC. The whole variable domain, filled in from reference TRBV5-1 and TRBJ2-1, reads KAGVTQTPRYLIKTRGQQVTLSCSPISGHRSVSWYQQTPGQGLQFLFEYFSETQRNKGNFPGRFSGRQFSNSRSEMNVSTLELGDSALYLCASSLGQGSYNEQFFGPGTRLTVL.

The CDR3 region is CASSQFTVGTSGVGSYNEQFF. CDR3 sequence (DNA): TGCGCCAGCAGCCAATTTACCGTCGGGACTAGCGGGGTGGGCTCCTACAATGAGCAGTTCTTC. The chain carries TRBV4-1 and TRBJ2-1, with 13 nucleotides matching TRBD2. After removal of 2 bases from V and 0 bases from J, the junction contained 13 bases not matched to a gene. CDR1 and CDR2 (germline): MGHRA, YSYEKL. This CDR3 has 21 amino acids.

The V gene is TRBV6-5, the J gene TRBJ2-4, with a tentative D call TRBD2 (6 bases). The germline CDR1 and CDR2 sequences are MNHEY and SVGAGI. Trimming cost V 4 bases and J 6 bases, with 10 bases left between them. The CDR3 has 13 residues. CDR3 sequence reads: CASSSPGLNIQYF. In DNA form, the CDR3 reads TGTGCCAGCAGTTCCCCGGGACTAAACATTCAGTACTTC.

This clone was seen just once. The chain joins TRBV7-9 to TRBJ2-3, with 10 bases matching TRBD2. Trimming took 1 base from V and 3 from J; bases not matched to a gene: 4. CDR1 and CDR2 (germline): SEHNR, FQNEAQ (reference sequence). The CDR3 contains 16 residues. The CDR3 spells CASSLGASGGTDTQYF. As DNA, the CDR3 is TGTGCCAGCAGCTTAGGGGCTAGCGGGGGTACAGATACGCAGTATTTT.

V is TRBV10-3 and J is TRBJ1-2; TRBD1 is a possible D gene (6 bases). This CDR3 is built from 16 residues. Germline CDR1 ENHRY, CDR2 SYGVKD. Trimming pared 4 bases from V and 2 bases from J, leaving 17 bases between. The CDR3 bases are TGTGCCATCAGTGCGGTCAACAGGGAACAGAACTATGGCTACACCTTC. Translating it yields CAISAVNREQNYGYTF.

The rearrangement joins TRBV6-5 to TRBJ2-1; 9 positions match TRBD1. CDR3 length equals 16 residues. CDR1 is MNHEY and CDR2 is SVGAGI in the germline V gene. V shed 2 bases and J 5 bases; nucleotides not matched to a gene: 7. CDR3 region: CASSYRRRDRDNEQFF. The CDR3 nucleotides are TGTGCCAGCAGTTACCGTAGGAGGGACAGGGACAATGAGCAGTTCTTC.

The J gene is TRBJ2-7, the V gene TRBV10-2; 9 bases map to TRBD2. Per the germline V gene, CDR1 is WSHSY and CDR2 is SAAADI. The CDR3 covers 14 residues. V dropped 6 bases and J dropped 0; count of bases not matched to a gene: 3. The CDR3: CASSSTSGSYEQYF. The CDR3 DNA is TGCGCCAGCAGCTCGACTAGCGGCTCCTACGAGCAGTACTTC.

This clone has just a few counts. The CDR3 is CASSPLAGQGYEQYF. Here the CDR3 DNA reads TGTGCCAGCAGCCCACTCGCGGGACAGGGCTACGAGCAGTACTTC. This chain connects TRBV6-4 to TRBJ2-7; 9 positions agree with TRBD1. Germline-derived CDR1 and CDR2 are MRHNA and SNTAGT. This CDR3 contains 15 residues. The V segment lost 6 bases and the J segment 3 bases; nucleotides outside the gene matches: 9.

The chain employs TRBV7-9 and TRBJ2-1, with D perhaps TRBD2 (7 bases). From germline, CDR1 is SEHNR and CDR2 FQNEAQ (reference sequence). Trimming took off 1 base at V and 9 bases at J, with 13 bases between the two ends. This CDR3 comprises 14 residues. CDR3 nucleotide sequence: TGTGCCAGCAGCTTAGGGGGGGGCACGGGTGAGCAGTTCTTC. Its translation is CASSLGGGTGEQFF. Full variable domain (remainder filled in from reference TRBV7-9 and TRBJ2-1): DTGVSQNPRHKITKRGQNVTFRCDPISEHNRLYWYRQTLGQGPEFLTYFQNEAQLEKSRLLSDRFSAERPKGSFSTLEIQRTEQGDSAMYLCASSLGGGTGEQFFGPGTRLTVL.

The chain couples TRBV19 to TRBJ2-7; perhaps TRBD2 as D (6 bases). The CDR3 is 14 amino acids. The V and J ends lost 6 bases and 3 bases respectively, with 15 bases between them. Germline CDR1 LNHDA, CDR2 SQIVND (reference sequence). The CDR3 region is CASREGPVGYEQYF. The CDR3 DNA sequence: TGTGCCAGTAGGGAGGGGCCCGTCGGCTACGAGCAGTACTTC.

The CDR3 region has the DNA TGTGCCAGCAGCTTTTATCAGGGGGCGATGAACACTGAAGCTTTCTTT. Protein sequence: CASSFYQGAMNTEAFF. The chain links TRBV11-3 to TRBJ1-1; 8 bases are shared with TRBD1. After removal of 3 bases from V and 0 bases from J, the junction contained 6 bases not matched to a gene. Germline CDR1 SGHNT, CDR2 YENEEA. This CDR3 is built from 16 residues.